The TCR beta chain described here comes from a study of T cells after yellow fever vaccination. For the study at large: Fractions low in cell number were prepared with SMART-Seq v4 Ultra Low Input. Study-wide results and limits: It was a weaker secondary response, yet one that peaked faster, at day 5 versus 15. Primary-vaccination clones mostly resurfaced post-booster (under 98% CD4, 85% to 90% CD8). From the bulk population, abundant clonotypes could contaminate and appear within FACS-sorted repertoires.

Concerning this clonotype: Its antigen is not known.

Germline V gene data show CDR1 as WNHNN and CDR2 as SYGVQD (reference sequence). Germline trimming cut 6 bases from V and 3 bases from J; bases unmatched to any gene: 7. This CDR3 spans 15 amino acids. TCRdb reanalysed the 5' RACE reads using MiXCR and keeps one entry per CDR3 protein. The profile shows nearly 300,000 distinct CDR3 sequences, 7.5% to 9.5% of them singletons. V is TRBV10-1 and J is TRBJ2-7, with TRBD1 matching over 11 bases. The source of this sequence is a young man who received the YFV17D yellow fever vaccine. The sequences come from CD4+ T cells sorted from PBMCs, collected 5 days after the yellow fever booster vaccination. The CDR3 bases are TGCGCCAGCAGCCGGACAGGGGGCACTTTCTACGAGCAGTACGTC. Protein: CASSRTGGTFYEQYV.